Listed here is a single TCR beta chain. Its antigen is unknown. The data derive from a study of PD-1 blockade in classical Hodgkin lymphoma. Sequencing was performed with immunoSEQ multiplex PCR; in TCRdb, only in-frame clones are kept and a portion is missing. The data hold 90,000 to 100,000 clones, with more than 70% observed a single time. The time point: cycle 4 day 1 (C4D1), after 5 to 7 weeks of nivolumab. Every single patient, without exception, relapsed after autologous stem cell transplantation, and brentuximab vedotin exposure varied. Germline V lookup: CDR1 SGDLS, CDR2 YYNGEE. This CDR3 has 15 residues. Unmatched junction bases numbered 5, after V lost 2 bases and J lost 4 bases. Study-wide results and caveats: Those starting nivolumab under 1 year post-ASCT were excluded. Newly diagnosed patients and complete responders had comparable diversity at baseline. CD4+ TCR diversity rose significantly by C4D1, and CD8+ TCR diversity did not. As was reported, newly diagnosed patients showed lower baseline TCR diversity than healthy donors did.

The rearrangement joins TRBV9 to TRBJ1-1, with 10 bases that match TRBD1. The TCR originated in a human donor with classical Hodgkin lymphoma. The starting material was peripheral blood mononuclear cells (PBMCs), obtained before the fourth cycle of nivolumab. The CDR3: CASSVAGTGVTEAFF. DNA for the CDR3: TGTGCCAGCAGCGTCGCCGGGACAGGGGTCACTGAAGCTTTCTTT. The full variable domain, its missing parts supplied by reference TRBV9 and TRBJ1-1, is DSGVTQTPKHLITATGQRVTLRCSPRSGDLSVYWYQQSLDQGLQFLIQYYNGEERAKGNILERFSAQQFPDLHSELNLSSLELGDSALYFCASSVAGTGVTEAFFGQGTRLTVV.